The 9 T cell receptor beta chains below all came from one sample that was sequenced in a study of cytomegalovirus exposure and HLA in healthy donors (dated by TCRdb to between 2016 and 2019). The library came from the immunoSEQ multiplex PCR assay. A mixture of 60 forward primers for TCR Vbeta segments and 13 reverse primers for TCR Jbeta segments was used in the multiplex PCR. This immuneACCESS table, as held by TCRdb, lists in-frame sequences with V and J called but not all clones. Of the missing ones, under half trace to an unresolved V gene in checked studies; the others have no known cause. Across this sample there are roughly 120,000 clones, with about 79% seen only once. The ten largest make up about 1.8% of the sample. Sequencing was performed on PBMCs. The receptors were sampled from a man between 45 and 60 years old in good health and CMV-seronegative.

The J gene is TRBJ1-2, the V gene TRBV2, with TRBD1 as a possible D gene (5 bases). This CDR3 spans 17 amino acids. The germline CDR1 and CDR2 sequences are SNHLY and FYNNEI. With 3 bases removed from V and 0 bases from J, the gap between germline ends came to 17 bases. In DNA, the CDR3 is TGTGCCAGCAGTGATAGGTGGGGCGTAGAAGCTAACTATGGCTACACCTTC. Its protein product is CASSDRWGVEANYGYTF.

As regards this clone: This sample includes further DNA sequences coding for the same CDR3. The chain joins TRBV2 to TRBJ1-2, with TRBD1 matching 10 bases. This CDR3 is built from 15 residues. Germline CDR1 is SNHLY and CDR2 is FYNNEI. The V segment lost 4 bases and the J segment 4 bases; nucleotides outside the gene matches: 6. The DNA for the CDR3 is TGTGCCAGCAGTGTGCCGGGACAGGGGCTCTATGGCTACACCTTC. Translation gives CASSVPGQGLYGYTF. The full variable domain, completed using reference TRBV2 and TRBJ1-2, is EPEVTQTPSHQVTQMGQEVILRCVPISNHLYFYWYRQILGQKVEFLVSFYNNEISEKSEIFDDQFSVERPDGSNFTLKIRSTKLEDSAMYFCASSVPGQGLYGYTFGSGTRLTVV.

The gene calls are TRBV6-1 and TRBJ2-7, with D possibly being TRBD1 (6 bases). Germline V gene data show CDR1 as MNHNS and CDR2 as SASEGT. The V and J ends lost 5 bases and 0 bases respectively, with 11 bases between them. This CDR3 has 14 amino acids. CDR3 amino acids: CASSPDRYSYEQYV. CDR3 nucleotides: TGTGCCAGCAGTCCCGACAGGTACTCCTACGAGCAGTACGTC.

The chain couples TRBV15 to TRBJ2-2, with D possibly matching TRBD1 (6 bases). CDR3 size: 14 residues. From germline, CDR1 is LNHNV and CDR2 YYDKDF (reference sequence). V was cut by 3 bases and J by 5 bases, with 10 bases left in between. CDR3 nucleotides: TGTGCCACCAGCAGGGCAGGGGTAACCGGGGAGCTGTTTTTT. Its protein is CATSRAGVTGELFF.

The chain joins TRBV11-2 to TRBJ2-7, with D hard to call. The CDR3 is made up of 13 amino acids. Looked up from germline, CDR1 is SGHAT and CDR2 is FQNNGV. V gave up 1 base and J gave up 5 bases, with 9 bases separating them. CDR3 sequence reads: CASSLGQLDEQYV. The CDR3 bases are TGTGCCAGCAGCTTAGGGCAGCTAGACGAGCAGTACGTC.

This clone was seen only a few times. The chain joins TRBV19 to TRBJ1-5; TRBD1 aligns across 7 bases. With 7 bases clipped from V and 6 bases from J, the junction kept 9 bases outside the gene matches. There are 14 residues in the CDR3. Germline CDR1 reads LNHDA; CDR2 reads SQIVND (reference sequence). The CDR3 loop reads CASNLQGGIQPQHF. CDR3 bases: TGTGCCAGTAACTTACAAGGGGGCATTCAGCCCCAGCATTTT.

The genes are TRBV5-1 and TRBJ2-5, with a possible D match to TRBD1 (5 bases). Germline CDR1 and CDR2: SGHRS and YFSETQ. The CDR3 is 13 amino acids. Trimming removed 0 bases from V and 4 bases from J, with 7 bases in between. The CDR3 DNA reads as TGCGCCAGCAGCTTGGGAAGGGGAGAGACCCAGTACTTC. Translated: CASSLGRGETQYF.

The V gene is TRBV6-1, the J gene TRBJ2-7; 11 nucleotides match TRBD1. V lost 2 bases and J lost 6; bases outside the gene matches: 6. The CDR3 totals 15 residues. The germline CDR1 and CDR2 sequences are MNHNS and SASEGT. DNA for the CDR3: TGTGCCAGCAGTGAAAGCCCCGGGACAGGGGGCGAGCAGTACTTC. Amino acids: CASSESPGTGGEQYF.

The chain combines TRBV7-8 with TRBJ2-2, with 8 bases aligning to TRBD2. The CDR3 has 16 amino acids. Trimming took 6 bases from V and 7 from J; bases not matched to a gene: 13. Germline CDR1 is SGHVS and CDR2 is FQNEAQ. In DNA, the CDR3 is TGTGCCAGCAGTCCTATAATCCGGGGGGGGATCGGGGAGCTGTTTTTT. It codes for CASSPIIRGGIGELFF.